A single T cell receptor (beta chain) is shown here with its context. Its specificity is not known. This record comes from a study of spatial heterogeneity in lung cancer. TCRdb ran MiXCR on the 5' RACE reads and lists one entry per CDR3 protein. Here the sample spans 20,000 to 25,000 distinct CDR3 sequences, about 15% being singletons. Germline lookup yields CDR1 DFQATT and CDR2 SNEGSKA (reference sequence). Trimming stripped 3 bases from V and 5 bases from J, with 7 bases between. CDR3 length: 12 residues. Regarding time point: sample taken at primary tumor resection. Unsorted tumor, nontumor lung tissue or cryopreserved PBMC supplied the whole RNA. Study-wide results and caveats: The estimated TCR-seq coverage of tumor T cells amounted to approximately 7.1% when looking at alpha chains and about 14% when looking at beta chains. For expanded intratumoral alpha and beta TCRs, counts tracked tumor mutation counts.

The sequences come from lung tumor tissue, collected at surgery. The chain combines TRBV20-1 with TRBJ2-2; no reliable D call. The source is a female donor with early-stage non-small cell lung cancer. The CDR3 protein is CSASTRTGELFF. CDR3 DNA: TGCAGTGCTAGTACCAGGACCGGGGAGCTGTTTTTT.